These 18 T cell receptor beta chains were sequenced from one sample in a study of blood T cell repertoires in COVID-19. TCRdb's table, derived via immunoSEQ multiplex PCR, lists solely in-frame clones and lacks some. The sample yields about 260,000 clones, 86% seen once. Sequencing used peripheral blood. Receptor source: a man aged 30-40 years with active or convalescent COVID-19.

The rearrangement links TRBV6-5 to TRBJ1-2, with TRBD1 as a possible D gene (5 bases). CDR3 length equals 14 residues. The V and J ends lost 8 bases and 0 bases respectively, with 13 bases between them. From germline, CDR1 is MNHEY and CDR2 SVGAGI. The chain's CDR3 is CASGSGDTNYGYTF. The CDR3 DNA sequence: TGTGCCAGCGGGTCGGGGGATACTAACTATGGCTACACCTTC.

This clone has only a few counts. The genes are TRBV2 and TRBJ1-3, with TRBD1 matching 7 bases. CDR1 is SNHLY and CDR2 is FYNNEI in the germline V gene. V lost 6 bases, J lost 0 bases, and 14 bases stayed unmatched. CDR3 length: 18 amino acids. CDR3 region: CASSPGTVFISSGNTIYF. The CDR3, as DNA: TGTGCCAGCAGCCCCGGGACAGTCTTTATCTCCTCTGGAAACACCATATATTTT.

The V call is TRBV7-9, the J call TRBJ2-1; D not resolved. Germline V gene lookup returns CDR1 SEHNR and CDR2 FQNEAQ (reference sequence). Deletions cut 5 bases from V and 4 bases from J, with 3 bases between. There are 11 residues in the CDR3. CDR3 coding DNA: TGTGCCAGCAGCCCTTACAATGAGCAGTTCTTC. Amino acids: CASSPYNEQFF.

V usage is TRBV14 and J usage is TRBJ2-5; TRBD1 aligns across 8 bases. CDR3 length equals 17 residues. Germline loops: CDR1 SGHDN, CDR2 FVKESK. Unmatched junction bases numbered 11, after V lost 0 bases and J lost 5 bases. The chain's CDR3 is CASSQDWGWTGKETQYF. CDR3 nucleotide sequence: TGTGCCAGCAGCCAAGATTGGGGGTGGACAGGGAAGGAGACCCAGTACTTC.

The chain has TRBV28 and TRBJ2-4; D remains unclear. Germline loops: CDR1 MDHEN, CDR2 SYDVKM. CDR3 length equals 16 residues. With 5 bases removed from V and 1 base from J, the gap between germline ends came to 15 bases. The CDR3 nucleotides read TGTGCCAGCAGTCCTCATCGAGGCGCGGCCAAAAACATTCAGTACTTC. It translates to CASSPHRGAAKNIQYF.

J is TRBJ1-6 and V is TRBV7-9; 7 bases fit TRBD1. Germline assignment: CDR1 SEHNR and CDR2 FQNEAQ (reference sequence). J gave up 8 bases and V 5 bases, and 9 bases lay outside the gene matches. This CDR3 is built from 15 residues. CDR3 sequence reads: CASSLLTGIDSPLHF. In DNA form, the CDR3 reads TGTGCCAGCAGCCTCCTGACAGGGATCGATTCACCCCTCCACTTT.

The chain uses TRBV14 and TRBJ1-3; D gene ambiguous. This CDR3 has 14 residues. V shed 4 bases and J shed 4 bases, with 11 bases lying between them. Germline V gives CDR1 SGHDN, CDR2 FVKESK. The CDR3 reads CASSPGVTGNTIYF. CDR3 nucleotide sequence: TGTGCCAGCAGCCCCGGGGTGACCGGAAACACCATATATTTT.

The chain employs TRBV29-1 and TRBJ2-5, with 9 bases that match TRBD2. After removal of 5 bases from V and 1 base from J, the junction contained 8 bases not matched to a gene. Germline V lookup: CDR1 SQVTM, CDR2 ANQGSEA. The CDR3 runs to 15 residues. CDR3 loop: CSVPGTSFTQETQYF. DNA for the CDR3: TGCAGCGTTCCCGGGACTAGCTTTACCCAAGAGACCCAGTACTTC.

This rearrangement joins TRBV19 to TRBJ1-2; 8 positions match TRBD1. Trimming removed 9 bases from V and 1 base from J; junction bases left unmatched: 10. There are 15 residues in the CDR3. CDR1 is LNHDA and CDR2 is SQIVND in the germline V gene (reference sequence). As DNA, the CDR3 is TGTGCCAGCCAAAACGACAGGGGATTTAACTATGGCTACACCTTC. Translation gives CASQNDRGFNYGYTF. The full variable domain, with the rest looked up from reference TRBV19 and TRBJ1-2, is DGGITQSPKYLFRKEGQNVTLSCEQNLNHDAMYWYRQDPGQGLRLIYYSQIVNDFQKGDIAEGYSVSREKKESFPLTVTSAQKNPTAFYLCASQNDRGFNYGYTFGSGTRLTVV.

The V call is TRBV5-8, the J call TRBJ2-7, with TRBD2 matching 7 bases. This CDR3 region has 15 residues. Germline CDR1 and CDR2: SGHTS and YDEGEE. Trimming took 5 bases from V and 2 from J; bases not matched to a gene: 10. The CDR3 nucleotides are TGTGCCAGCAGTTTCTCGCCCCGGGGGGCCTACGAGCAGTACTTC. It yields the protein CASSFSPRGAYEQYF.

The genes are TRBV5-6 and TRBJ1-5, with no clear D. The CDR3 totals 16 residues. V was pared by 4 bases and J by 9 bases, with 23 bases between. CDR1 is SGHDT, CDR2 YYEEEE, per germline. The CDR3 is CASSTHGPYEARPQHF. The DNA for the CDR3 is TGTGCCAGCAGCACACATGGGCCTTACGAAGCAAGGCCCCAGCATTTT.

J is TRBJ1-5 and V is TRBV15, with TRBD1 identical over 8 bases. The length of the CDR3 is 16 residues. Losses at the gene ends were 0 bases for V and 11 bases for J; bases not matched to a gene: 12. Looked up from germline, CDR1 is LNHNV and CDR2 is YYDKDF (reference sequence). CDR3 amino acids: CATSRDLGQGALAQHF. For the CDR3, the DNA is TGTGCCACCAGCAGAGATCTAGGCCAGGGGGCTTTAGCCCAGCATTTT.

V and J are TRBV12-3 or TRBV12-4 and TRBJ1-3; TRBD1 matches 7 bases. There are 12 residues in the CDR3. Trimming at V came to 6 bases and at J to 4 bases, leaving 0 bases not matched to a gene. This CDR3 is CASRDRGNTIYF. The CDR3 bases are TGTGCCAGCAGGGACAGGGGAAACACCATATATTTT.

The chain joins TRBV11-2 to TRBJ1-1; maybe TRBD1 (5 bases). Germline V gene data show CDR1 as SGHAT and CDR2 as FQNNGV. The CDR3 length is 13 residues. V lost 5 bases, J lost 4 bases, and 11 bases lay in between. The CDR3 sequence: CASSPPTVTEAFF. DNA for the CDR3: TGTGCCAGCAGCCCGCCGACAGTCACTGAAGCTTTCTTT.

This rearrangement joins TRBV11-2 to TRBJ2-4; a possible D gene is TRBD1 (5 bases). Germline CDR1 and CDR2: SGHAT and FQNNGV. Trimming shortened V by 5 bases and J by 0 bases, and 11 bases separated the two germline ends. The CDR3 is 15 residues long. Here the CDR3 DNA reads TGTGCCAGCAGCCCACAGGCGCTAGCCAAAAACATTCAGTACTTC. It translates to CASSPQALAKNIQYF.

This sequence joins TRBV19 and TRBJ1-1, with D perhaps matching TRBD1 (6 bases). V was trimmed by 1 base and J by 4 bases, leaving 10 bases between them. The CDR3 spans 14 residues. CDR1 is LNHDA and CDR2 is SQIVND in the germline V gene (reference sequence). CDR3 in amino acids: CASSIGGGGTEAFF. Written as DNA, the CDR3 is TGTGCCAGTAGTATAGGAGGGGGTGGCACTGAAGCTTTCTTT.

Of note for this clone: Its ends do not fully match the called genes, so a read error is possible. This sequence joins TRBV5-8 and TRBJ2-7; TRBD1 is a possible D gene (6 bases). This CDR3 is 10 amino acids long. CDR1 is SGHTS, CDR2 YDEGEE, per germline. CDR3: CASSWGQGHF. CDR3 in DNA: TGTGCCAGCAGCTGGGGGCAGGGGCACTTC. The entire variable domain, with the rest obtained from reference TRBV5-8 and TRBJ2-7, is as follows: EAGVTQSPTHLIKTRGQQATLRCSPISGHTSVYWYQQALGLGLQFLLWYDEGEERNRGNFPPRFSGRQFPNYSSELNVNALELEDSALYLCASSWGQGHFGPGTRLTVT.

The chain combines TRBV5-8 with TRBJ1-6; 8 bases match TRBD1. V lost 4 bases to trimming and J lost 7 bases; unmatched junction nucleotides: 7. CDR3 length: 15 residues. Germline V gene lookup returns CDR1 SGHTS and CDR2 YDEGEE. CDR3 amino acids: CASSLSGGGNSPLHF. The CDR3 DNA follows: TGTGCCAGCAGCCTGTCAGGGGGCGGAAATTCACCCCTCCACTTT.